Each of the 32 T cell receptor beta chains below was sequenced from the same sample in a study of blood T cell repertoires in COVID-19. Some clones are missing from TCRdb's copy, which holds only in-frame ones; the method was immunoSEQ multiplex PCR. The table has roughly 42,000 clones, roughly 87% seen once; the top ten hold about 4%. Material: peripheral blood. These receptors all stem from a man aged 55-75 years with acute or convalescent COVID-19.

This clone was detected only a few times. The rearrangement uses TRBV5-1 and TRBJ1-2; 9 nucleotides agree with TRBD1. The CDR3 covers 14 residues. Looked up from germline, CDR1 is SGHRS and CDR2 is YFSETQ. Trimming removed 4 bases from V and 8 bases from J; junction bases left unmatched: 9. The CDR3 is CASSLTGTGSGYTF. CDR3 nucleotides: TGCGCCAGCAGCCTCACCGGGACAGGGAGCGGCTACACCTTC.

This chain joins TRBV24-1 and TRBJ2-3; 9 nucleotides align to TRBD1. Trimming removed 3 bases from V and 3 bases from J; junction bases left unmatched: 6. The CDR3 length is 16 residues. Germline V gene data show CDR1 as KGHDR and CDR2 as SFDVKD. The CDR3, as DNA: TGTGCCACCAGTGATGCCGGGACAGGGAGGACAGATACGCAGTATTTT. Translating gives CATSDAGTGRTDTQYF.

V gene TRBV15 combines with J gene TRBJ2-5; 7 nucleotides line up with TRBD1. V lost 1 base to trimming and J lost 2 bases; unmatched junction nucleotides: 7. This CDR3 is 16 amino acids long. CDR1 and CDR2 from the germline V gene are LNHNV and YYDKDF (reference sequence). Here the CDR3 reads CATSRGGQSRQETQYF. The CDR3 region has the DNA TGTGCCACCAGCAGAGGGGGACAGTCCAGACAAGAGACCCAGTACTTC.

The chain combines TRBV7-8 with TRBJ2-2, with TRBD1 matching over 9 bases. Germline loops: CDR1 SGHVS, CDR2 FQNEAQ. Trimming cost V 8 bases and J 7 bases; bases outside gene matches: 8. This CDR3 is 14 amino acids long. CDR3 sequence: CASGPGQGIGELFF. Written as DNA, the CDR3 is TGTGCCAGCGGACCGGGACAGGGAATCGGGGAGCTGTTTTTT.

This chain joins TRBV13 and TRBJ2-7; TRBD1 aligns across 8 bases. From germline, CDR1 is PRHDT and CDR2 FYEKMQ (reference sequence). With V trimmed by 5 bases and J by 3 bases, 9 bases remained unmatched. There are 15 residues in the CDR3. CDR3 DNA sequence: TGTGCCAGCAGCAACTCCGGGACAGGTGTCTACGAGCAGTACTTC. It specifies CASSNSGTGVYEQYF.

CDR3 sequence (DNA): TGTGCCATCAGTGAGAGGCGACAGGGGCCCATCCTTCCTTACTCTGGGGCCAACGTCCTGACTTTC. Its protein is CAISERRQGPILPYSGANVLTF. V is TRBV10-3 and J is TRBJ2-6; TRBD1 agrees at 8 bases. CDR1 and CDR2 from the germline V gene are ENHRY and SYGVKD. The trim removed 2 bases at V and 0 bases at J, leaving 18 bases unmatched. This CDR3 spans 22 amino acids.

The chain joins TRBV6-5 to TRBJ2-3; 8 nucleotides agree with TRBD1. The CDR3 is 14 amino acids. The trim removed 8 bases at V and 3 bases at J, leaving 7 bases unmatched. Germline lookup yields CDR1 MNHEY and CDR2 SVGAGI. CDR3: CASLNRGVTDTQYF. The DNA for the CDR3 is TGTGCCAGCCTCAACAGGGGGGTAACAGATACGCAGTATTTT.

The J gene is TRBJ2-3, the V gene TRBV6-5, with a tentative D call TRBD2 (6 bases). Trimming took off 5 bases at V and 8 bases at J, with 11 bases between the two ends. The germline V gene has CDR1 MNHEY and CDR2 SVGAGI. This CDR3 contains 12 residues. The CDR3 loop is CASSQIGGTQYF. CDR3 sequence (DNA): TGTGCCAGCAGTCAGATCGGGGGTACGCAGTATTTT.

The chain's CDR3 is CASRGSGANVLTF. CDR3 in DNA: TGTGCCAGCAGGGGCAGCGGGGCCAACGTCCTGACTTTC. The rearrangement uses TRBV6-5 and TRBJ2-6; no reliable D call. Deletions cut 6 bases from V and 4 bases from J, with 7 bases between. CDR1 is MNHEY, CDR2 SVGAGI, per germline. The CDR3 spans 13 residues.

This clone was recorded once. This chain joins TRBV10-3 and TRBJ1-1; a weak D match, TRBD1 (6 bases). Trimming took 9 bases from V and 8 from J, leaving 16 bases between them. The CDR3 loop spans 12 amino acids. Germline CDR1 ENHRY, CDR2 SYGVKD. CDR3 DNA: TGTGCCATTGAGGACAGTTTGGGGGAAGCTTTCTTT. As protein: CAIEDSLGEAFF.

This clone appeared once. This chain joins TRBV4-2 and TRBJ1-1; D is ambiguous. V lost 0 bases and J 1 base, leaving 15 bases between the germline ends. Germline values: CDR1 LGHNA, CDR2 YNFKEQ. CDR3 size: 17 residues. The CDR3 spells CASSQDPGPGGNTEAFF. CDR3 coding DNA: TGTGCCAGCAGCCAAGATCCCGGGCCGGGAGGGAACACTGAAGCTTTCTTT.

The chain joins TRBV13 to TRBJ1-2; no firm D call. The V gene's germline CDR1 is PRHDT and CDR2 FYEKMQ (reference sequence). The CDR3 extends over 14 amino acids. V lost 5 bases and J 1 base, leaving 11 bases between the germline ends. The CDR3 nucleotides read TGTGCCAGCAGCGAACGACTGGATAACTATGGCTACACCTTC. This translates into CASSERLDNYGYTF.

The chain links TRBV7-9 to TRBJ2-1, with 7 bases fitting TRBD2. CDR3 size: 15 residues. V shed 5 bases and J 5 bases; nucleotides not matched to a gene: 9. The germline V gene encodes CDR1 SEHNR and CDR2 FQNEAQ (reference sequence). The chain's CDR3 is CASSPPTSLHNEQFF. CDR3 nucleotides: TGTGCCAGCAGCCCCCCGACTAGCCTCCACAATGAGCAGTTCTTC.

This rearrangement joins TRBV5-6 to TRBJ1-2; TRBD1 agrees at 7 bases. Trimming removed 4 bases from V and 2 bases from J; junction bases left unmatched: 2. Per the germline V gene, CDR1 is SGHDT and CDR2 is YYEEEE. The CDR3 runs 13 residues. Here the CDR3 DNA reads TGTGCCAGCAGCGGGGGACAGAACTATGGCTACACCTTC. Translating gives CASSGGQNYGYTF.

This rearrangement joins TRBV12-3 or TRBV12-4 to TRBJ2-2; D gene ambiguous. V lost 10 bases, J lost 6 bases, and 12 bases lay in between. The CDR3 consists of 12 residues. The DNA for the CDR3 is TGTGCCACCTCCCTATCATCCGGGGAGCTGTTTTTT. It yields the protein CATSLSSGELFF.

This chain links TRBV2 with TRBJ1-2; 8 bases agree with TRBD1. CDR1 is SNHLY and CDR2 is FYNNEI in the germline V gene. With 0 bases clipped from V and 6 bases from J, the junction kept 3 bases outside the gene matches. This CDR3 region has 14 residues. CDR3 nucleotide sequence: TGTGCCAGCAGTGAAGCACAGGGGGTAAATGGCTACACCTTC. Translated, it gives CASSEAQGVNGYTF.

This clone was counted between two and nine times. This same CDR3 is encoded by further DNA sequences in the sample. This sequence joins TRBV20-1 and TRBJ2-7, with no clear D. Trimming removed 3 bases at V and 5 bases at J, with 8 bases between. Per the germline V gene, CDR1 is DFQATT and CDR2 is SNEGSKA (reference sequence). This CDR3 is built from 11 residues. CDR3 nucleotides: TGCAGTGCTAGGTCTGGCCACGAGCAGTACTTC. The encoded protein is CSARSGHEQYF.

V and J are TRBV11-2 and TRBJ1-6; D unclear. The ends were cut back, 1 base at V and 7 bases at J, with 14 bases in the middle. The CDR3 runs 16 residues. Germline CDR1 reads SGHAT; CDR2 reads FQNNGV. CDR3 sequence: CASSLVAGVGNSPLHF. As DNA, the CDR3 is TGTGCCAGCAGCTTAGTGGCCGGGGTGGGAAATTCACCCCTCCACTTT.

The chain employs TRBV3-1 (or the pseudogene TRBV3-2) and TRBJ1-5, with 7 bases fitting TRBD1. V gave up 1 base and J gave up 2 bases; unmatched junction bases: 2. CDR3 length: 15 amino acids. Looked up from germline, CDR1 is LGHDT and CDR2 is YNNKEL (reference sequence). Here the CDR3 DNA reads TGTGCCAGCAGCCAAGCTGGACAGGGCAATCAGCCCCAGCATTTT. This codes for CASSQAGQGNQPQHF.

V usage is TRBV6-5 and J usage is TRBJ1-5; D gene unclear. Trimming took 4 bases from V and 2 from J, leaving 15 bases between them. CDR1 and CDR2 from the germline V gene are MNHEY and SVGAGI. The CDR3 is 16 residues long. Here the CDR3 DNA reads TGTGCCAGCAGTTCGGGAGACGTATTTGGCAATCAGCCCCAGCATTTT. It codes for CASSSGDVFGNQPQHF.

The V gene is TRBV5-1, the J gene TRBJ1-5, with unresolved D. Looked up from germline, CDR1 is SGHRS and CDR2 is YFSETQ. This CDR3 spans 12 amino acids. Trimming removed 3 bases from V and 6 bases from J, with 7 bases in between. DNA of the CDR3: TGCGCCAGCAGCTCCCTACCTCAGCCCCAGCATTTT. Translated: CASSSLPQPQHF.

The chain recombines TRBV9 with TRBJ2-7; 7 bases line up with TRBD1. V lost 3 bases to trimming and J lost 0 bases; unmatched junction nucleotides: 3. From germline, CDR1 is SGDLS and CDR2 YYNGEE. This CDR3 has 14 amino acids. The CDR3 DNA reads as TGTGCCAGCAGCGACCGGGACAGCTCCTACGAGCAGTACTTC. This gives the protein CASSDRDSSYEQYF.

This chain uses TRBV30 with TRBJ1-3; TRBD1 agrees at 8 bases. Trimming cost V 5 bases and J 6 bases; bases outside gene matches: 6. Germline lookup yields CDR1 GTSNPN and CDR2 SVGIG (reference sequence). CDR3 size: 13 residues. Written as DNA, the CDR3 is TGTGCCTGGCTTAGACAGGGGACAAACACCATATATTTT. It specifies CAWLRQGTNTIYF.

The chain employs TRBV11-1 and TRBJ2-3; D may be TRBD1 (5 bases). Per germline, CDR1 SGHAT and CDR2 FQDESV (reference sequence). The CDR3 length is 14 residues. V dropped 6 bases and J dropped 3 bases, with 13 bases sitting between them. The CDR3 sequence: CASRPGLETDTQYF. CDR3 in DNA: TGTGCCAGCAGACCAGGGTTGGAAACAGATACGCAGTATTTT. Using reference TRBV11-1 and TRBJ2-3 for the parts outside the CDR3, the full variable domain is EAEVAQSPRYKITEKSQAVAFWCDPISGHATLYWYRQILGQGPELLVQFQDESVVDDSQLPKDRFSAERLKGVDSTLKIQPAELGDSAMYLCASRPGLETDTQYFGPGTRLTVL.

CDR3 region: CASSYPTGKGYTF. CDR3 nucleotide sequence: TGTGCCAGCAGCTACCCGACAGGGAAGGGCTACACCTTC. V gene TRBV7-3 combines with J gene TRBJ1-2; 7 nucleotides match TRBD1. Germline V gives CDR1 SGHTA, CDR2 FQGTGA. V lost 4 bases to trimming and J lost 8 bases; unmatched junction nucleotides: 7. CDR3 length: 13 amino acids.

The CDR3 here is CASSSLPTEKLFF. The CDR3 DNA reads as TGTGCCAGCAGCTCCCTCCCGACAGAAAAACTGTTTTTT. The chain recombines TRBV3-1 (or the pseudogene TRBV3-2) with TRBJ1-4; no definite D call. Trimming cost V 5 bases and J 8 bases, with 12 bases left between them. This CDR3 has 13 amino acids. Germline V gene sequence: CDR1 LGHDT, CDR2 YNNKEL (reference sequence).

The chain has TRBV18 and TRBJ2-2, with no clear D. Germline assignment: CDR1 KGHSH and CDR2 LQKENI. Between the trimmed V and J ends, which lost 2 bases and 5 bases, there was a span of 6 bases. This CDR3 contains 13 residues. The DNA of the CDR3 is TGTGCCAGCTCACCATCCATGACCGGGGAGCTGTTTTTT. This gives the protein CASSPSMTGELFF. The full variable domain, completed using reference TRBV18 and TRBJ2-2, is NAGVMQNPRHLVRRRGQEARLRCSPMKGHSHVYWYRQLPEEGLKFMVYLQKENIIDESGMPKERFSAEFPKEGPSILRIQQVVRGDSAAYFCASSPSMTGELFFGEGSRLTVL.

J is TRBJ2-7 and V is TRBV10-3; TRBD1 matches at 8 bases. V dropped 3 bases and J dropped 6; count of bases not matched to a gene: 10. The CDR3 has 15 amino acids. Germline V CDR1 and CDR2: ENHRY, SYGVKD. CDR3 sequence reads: CAISEREGTGFEQYF. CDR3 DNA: TGTGCCATCAGTGAAAGAGAAGGGACAGGCTTCGAGCAGTACTTC.

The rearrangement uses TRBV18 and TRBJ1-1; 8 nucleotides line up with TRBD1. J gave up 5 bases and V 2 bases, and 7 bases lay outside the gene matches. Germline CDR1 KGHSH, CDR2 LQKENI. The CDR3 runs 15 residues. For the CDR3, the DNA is TGTGCCAGCTCACCAGGGCAGGGGGCTTGGACTGAAGCTTTCTTT. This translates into CASSPGQGAWTEAFF.

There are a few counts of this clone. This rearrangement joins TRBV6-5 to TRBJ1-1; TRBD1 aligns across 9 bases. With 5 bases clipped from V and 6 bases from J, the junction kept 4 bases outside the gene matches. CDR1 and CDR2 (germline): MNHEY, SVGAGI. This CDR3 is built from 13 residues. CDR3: CASSPRDRAEAFF. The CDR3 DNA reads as TGTGCCAGCAGTCCCCGGGACAGGGCTGAAGCTTTCTTT.

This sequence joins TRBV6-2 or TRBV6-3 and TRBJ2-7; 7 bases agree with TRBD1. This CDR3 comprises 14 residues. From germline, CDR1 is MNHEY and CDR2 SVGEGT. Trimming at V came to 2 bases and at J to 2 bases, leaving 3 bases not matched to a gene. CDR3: CASSYGQGAYEQYF. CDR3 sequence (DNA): TGTGCCAGCAGTTACGGGCAGGGGGCCTACGAGCAGTACTTC.

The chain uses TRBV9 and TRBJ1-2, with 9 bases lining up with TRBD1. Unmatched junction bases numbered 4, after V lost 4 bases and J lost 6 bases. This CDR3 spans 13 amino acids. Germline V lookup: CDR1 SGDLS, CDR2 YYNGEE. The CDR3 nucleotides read TGTGCCAGCAGCCCGGGACAGGGCGATGGCTACACCTTC. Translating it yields CASSPGQGDGYTF.